The subject of this entry is one T cell receptor (beta chain). The entry originates in a study of blood T cell repertoires in COVID-19. Across the study: The United States, Italy and Spain provided the acute and convalescent COVID-19 samples. In each case, the material was cDNA or gDNA derived from T cells, B-cell-depleted T cells, or PBMCs.

The CDR3 sequence is 16 residues long. V trimming: 5 bases; J trimming: 3 bases; junction bases outside the gene matches: 11. Germline V gives CDR1 SGHAT, CDR2 FQNNGV. Authors' methods: From reference gene primer amplification, estimates of nucleated cell counts were derived. Clones were read by immunoSEQ multiplex PCR, and TCRdb kept only the in-frame ones, dropping some. The DNA gave D and trimming, while V, J and clone size come from that table. The sample lists 150,000 or so clones, around 86% seen once, with more than 1.5% in the top ten. The TCR was taken from a human donor in a cohort sampled during active COVID-19. Material: peripheral blood. V is TRBV11-2 and J is TRBJ2-3; 7 bases fit TRBD2. Written as DNA, the CDR3 is TGTGCCAGCAGCCTAAGGTTGCGGGAGAGGACAGATACGCAGTATTTT. It yields the protein CASSLRLRERTDTQYF.